The T cell receptor beta chain described here comes from a study of blood T cell repertoires in COVID-19. Overall study context: COVID-19 samples collected from the United States, Italy and Spain covered acute and convalescent phases. Sources were T cells, B-cell-depleted T cells, or PBMCs; the material itself was cDNA or gDNA.

Authors' methods: Nucleated cell number was recorded as an estimate derived from reference gene primer amplification. Only in-frame clones appear in the TCRdb table, and some are missing; sequencing was by immunoSEQ multiplex PCR. Clonal size and the V and J genes are those of that table, whereas D and trimming came from the DNA. The sample includes about 170,000 clones, 83% seen only once; the top ten take about 2.1%. Looked up from germline, CDR1 is SGHAT and CDR2 is FQNNGV. CDR3 length equals 15 residues. The V and J ends lost 0 bases and 3 bases, in that order; junction bases with no gene match: 2.

Sequences were obtained from peripheral blood. This receptor was taken from a woman of 80 years or more with acute or convalescent COVID-19. The rearrangement uses TRBV11-2 and TRBJ2-3, with 8 bases identical to TRBD1. Here the CDR3 reads CASSLDRGRTDTQYF. The CDR3, as DNA: TGTGCCAGCAGCTTAGACAGGGGGCGGACAGATACGCAGTATTTT.